These 5 T cell receptor beta chains were sequenced from one sample in a study of vaccination effects on CD4 cells after COVID-19. CD4+ T cells specific for antigen were expanded with viral peptide pools by the ViraFEST assay before sequencing. With roughly 9 days of culture completed, CD4+ T cells were isolated. These receptors are not linked to any known antigen. The method was immunoSEQ multiplex PCR; TCRdb's version includes in-frame clones alone and lacks a portion of them. The sample yields fewer than 65,000 clones, 81% seen once. The sequencing here drew on CD4+ T cells from PBMCs cultured with HCoV-229E spike peptides, taken before COVID-19 vaccination. The receptor set was obtained from a human donor who received a COVID-19 vaccine.

This chain joins TRBV4-1 and TRBJ2-1; no reliable D call. The CDR3 totals 16 residues. Germline V gene sequence: CDR1 MGHRA, CDR2 YSYEKL. The V end lost 1 base, the J end lost 7 bases, and 17 bases lay between the germline ends. In DNA form, the CDR3 reads TGCGCCAGCAGCCAAGGTCGCGGTCCGGCTAGAAATGAGCAGTTCTTC. This translates into CASSQGRGPARNEQFF.

This rearrangement joins TRBV3-1 (or the pseudogene TRBV3-2) to TRBJ1-4, with D possibly being TRBD1 (5 bases). There are 14 residues in the CDR3. Germline-derived CDR1 and CDR2 are LGHDT and YNNKEL (reference sequence). Trimming stripped 2 bases from V and 10 bases from J, with 14 bases between. The CDR3 bases are TGTGCCAGCAGCCAAACCGGGGGAGGCGGAAAACTGTTTTTT. Translated, it gives CASSQTGGGGKLFF.

As DNA, the CDR3 is TGTGCCAGCACCCCTCTTAGCGGGGGGAACACCGGGGAGCTGTTTTTT. Its translation is CASTPLSGGNTGELFF. V is TRBV7-3 and J is TRBJ2-2; 9 bases line up with TRBD2. V gave up 7 bases and J gave up 1 base; unmatched junction bases: 7. Germline-derived CDR1 and CDR2 are SGHTA and FQGTGA. This CDR3 spans 16 amino acids.

This clone has more than one count but fewer than ten. The rearrangement links TRBV7-9 to TRBJ1-3; D is undetermined. Per the germline V gene, CDR1 is SEHNR and CDR2 is FQNEAQ (reference sequence). V lost 0 bases, J lost 0 bases, and 9 bases lay in between. The CDR3 runs 16 residues. As DNA, the CDR3 is TGTGCCAGCAGCTTAGCCCGCTCGAGCTCTGGAAACACCATATATTTT. Translation: CASSLARSSSGNTIYF.

CDR3 bases: TGTGCCAGTAGTATCGGGACAGACCAAGAGACCCAGTACTTC. This codes for CASSIGTDQETQYF. This chain joins TRBV19 and TRBJ2-5, with 7 bases that match TRBD1. After removal of 3 bases from V and 0 bases from J, the junction contained 1 base not matched to a gene. Germline CDR1 LNHDA, CDR2 SQIVND (reference sequence). The CDR3 sequence is 14 residues long.